This T cell receptor beta chain came from a study of cytomegalovirus exposure and HLA in healthy donors. CDR3 length equals 13 residues. Germline V lookup: CDR1 KGHSH, CDR2 LQKENI. The germline V and J ends were trimmed by 2 bases and 5 bases, with 8 bases remaining between them. Points from the study as a whole: Some V segments, TRBV6-2 and TRBV6-3 among them, were indistinguishable and were therefore excluded.

The PCR was carried out with 60 Vbeta primers and 13 Jbeta primers. In the study's own analysis: Unique TCR beta chains numbered roughly 84 million in a later analysis, with about 9.9 million shared. Clones were sequenced by immunoSEQ multiplex PCR, and TCRdb holds only the in-frame ones, with some missing. V and J calls and clone size are copied from that table; D and trimming were computed from the DNA. In the table there are 100,000 to 120,000 clones, about three quarters of which are singletons. In regard to this clone: Its cognate antigen is unknown.

The chain joins TRBV18 to TRBJ2-3, with D unresolved. Sequencing was performed on PBMCs. The receptor was isolated from a woman in her sixties in good health and CMV-seropositive. The CDR3: CASSPSQIDTQYF. The CDR3 DNA sequence: TGTGCCAGCTCACCATCCCAAATAGATACGCAGTATTTT.